This T cell receptor (beta chain) comes out of a study of shared clonotypes between healthy human individuals. Overall study context: CD4 naive cells filled three plates per donor, CD4 memory three, CD8 naive two and CD8 memory one. Study-level results: Relative to clonotypes present in all four donors, those not shared had lower generation probabilities.

Note on this clone: Its antigen is not known. The same CDR3 can be traced to other DNA sequences in this sample.

The CDR3 consists of 14 residues. With 1 base removed from V and 2 bases from J, the gap between germline ends came to 9 bases. From germline, CDR1 is LNHDA and CDR2 SQIVND (reference sequence). This table comes from immunoSEQ multiplex PCR, and its TCRdb copy is limited to in-frame clones, with some not included. Of roughly 1 million clones listed, about 74% are singletons. The origin of this receptor is a man younger than 30 in good health. Input material: memory CD4+ T cells sorted from blood. Subset specified: CD45RA-negative fraction. This chain uses TRBV19 with TRBJ2-7, with D possibly matching TRBD1 (6 bases). The CDR3 DNA reads TGTGCCAGTAGTATAGGGGGGCCCCCCTACGAGCAGTACTTC. Protein: CASSIGGPPYEQYF.